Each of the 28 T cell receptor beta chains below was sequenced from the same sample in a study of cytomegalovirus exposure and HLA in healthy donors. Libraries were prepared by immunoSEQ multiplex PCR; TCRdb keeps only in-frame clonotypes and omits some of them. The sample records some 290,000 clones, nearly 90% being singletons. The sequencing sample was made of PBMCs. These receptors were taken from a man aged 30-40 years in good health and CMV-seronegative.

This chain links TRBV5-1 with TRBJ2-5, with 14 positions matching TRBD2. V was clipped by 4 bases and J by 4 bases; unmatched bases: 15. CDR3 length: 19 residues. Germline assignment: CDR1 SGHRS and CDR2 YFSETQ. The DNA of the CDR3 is TGCGCCAGCAGCCGAAGACCGGGACTAGCGGGGGCCCCGGGAGAGACCCAGTACTTC. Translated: CASSRRPGLAGAPGETQYF.

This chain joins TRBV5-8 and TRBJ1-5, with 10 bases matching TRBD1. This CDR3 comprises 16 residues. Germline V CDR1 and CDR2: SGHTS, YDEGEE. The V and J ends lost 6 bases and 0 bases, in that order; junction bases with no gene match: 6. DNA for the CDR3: TGTGCCAGCATACCGAGACAGGGGGCTAGCAATCAGCCCCAGCATTTT. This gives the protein CASIPRQGASNQPQHF.

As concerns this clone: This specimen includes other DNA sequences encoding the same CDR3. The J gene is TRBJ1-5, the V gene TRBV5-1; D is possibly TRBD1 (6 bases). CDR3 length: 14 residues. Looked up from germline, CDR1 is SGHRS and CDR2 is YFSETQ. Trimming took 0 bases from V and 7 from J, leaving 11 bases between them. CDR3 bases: TGCGCCAGCAGCTTGGACGGGGGGCTACAGCCCCAGCATTTT. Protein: CASSLDGGLQPQHF.

In DNA, the CDR3 is TGTGCCAGAAGCGGACAGGGTCTCGGTCAGCCCCAGCATTTT. Translation: CARSGQGLGQPQHF. This chain links TRBV5-3 with TRBJ1-5, with 8 bases lining up with TRBD1. TRBV5-3 qualifies as an ORF whose function is uncertain. Germline trimming cut 4 bases from V and 6 bases from J; bases unmatched to any gene: 6. CDR3 length: 14 residues.

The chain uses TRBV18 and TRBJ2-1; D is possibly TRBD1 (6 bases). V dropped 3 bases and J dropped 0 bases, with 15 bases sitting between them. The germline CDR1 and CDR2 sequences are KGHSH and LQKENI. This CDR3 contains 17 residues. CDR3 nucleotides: TGTGCCAGCTCACCCCTAGGACAGTTGAGCTCCTACAATGAGCAGTTCTTC. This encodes CASSPLGQLSSYNEQFF.

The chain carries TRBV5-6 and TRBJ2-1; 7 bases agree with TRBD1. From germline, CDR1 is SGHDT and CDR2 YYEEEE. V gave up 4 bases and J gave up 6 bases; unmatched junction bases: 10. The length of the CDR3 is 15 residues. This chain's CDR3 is CASSPITRGLNEQFF. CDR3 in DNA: TGTGCCAGCAGCCCTATTACAAGGGGGCTCAATGAGCAGTTCTTC.

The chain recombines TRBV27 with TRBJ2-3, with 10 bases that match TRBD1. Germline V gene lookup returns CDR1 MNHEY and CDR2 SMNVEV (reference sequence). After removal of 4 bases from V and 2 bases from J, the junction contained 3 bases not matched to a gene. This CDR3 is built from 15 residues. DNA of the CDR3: TGTGCCAGCAGTTCCGGGACAGGGGCCACAGATACGCAGTATTTT. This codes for CASSSGTGATDTQYF.

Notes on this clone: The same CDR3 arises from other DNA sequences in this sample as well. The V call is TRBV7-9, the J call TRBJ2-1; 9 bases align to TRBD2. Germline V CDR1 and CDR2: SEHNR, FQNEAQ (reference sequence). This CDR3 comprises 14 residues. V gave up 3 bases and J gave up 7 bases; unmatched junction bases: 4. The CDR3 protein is CASSLAGGRNEQFF. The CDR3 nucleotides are TGTGCCAGCAGCTTGGCGGGGGGGAGAAATGAGCAGTTCTTC.

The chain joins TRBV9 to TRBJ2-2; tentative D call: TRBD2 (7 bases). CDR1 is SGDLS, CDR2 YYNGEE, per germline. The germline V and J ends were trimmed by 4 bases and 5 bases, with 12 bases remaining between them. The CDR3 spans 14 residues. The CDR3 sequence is CASSNGGRTGELFF. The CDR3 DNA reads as TGTGCCAGCAGCAACGGGGGGCGGACCGGGGAGCTGTTTTTT. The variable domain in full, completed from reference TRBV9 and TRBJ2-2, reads DSGVTQTPKHLITATGQRVTLRCSPRSGDLSVYWYQQSLDQGLQFLIQYYNGEERAKGNILERFSAQQFPDLHSELNLSSLELGDSALYFCASSNGGRTGELFFGEGSRLTVL.

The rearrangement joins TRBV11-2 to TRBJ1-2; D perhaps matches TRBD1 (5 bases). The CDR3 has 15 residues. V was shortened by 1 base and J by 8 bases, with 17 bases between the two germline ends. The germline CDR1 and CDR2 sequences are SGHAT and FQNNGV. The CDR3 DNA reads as TGTGCCAGCAGCTTAGTACGCGGGGGACTGAGAGGCTACACCTTC. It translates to CASSLVRGGLRGYTF. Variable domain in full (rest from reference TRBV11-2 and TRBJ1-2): EAGVAQSPRYKIIEKRQSVAFWCNPISGHATLYWYQQILGQGPKLLIQFQNNGVVDDSQLPKDRFSAERLKGVDSTLKIQPAKLEDSAVYLCASSLVRGGLRGYTFGSGTRLTVV.

This CDR3 reads CASSYGWSGLTEAFF. CDR3 DNA sequence: TGTGCCAGCAGTTACGGATGGAGTGGCCTCACTGAAGCTTTCTTT. This chain uses TRBV6-5 with TRBJ1-1, with D uncertain. This CDR3 has 15 amino acids. Germline V gene sequence: CDR1 MNHEY, CDR2 SVGAGI. V was clipped by 2 bases and J by 4 bases, with 14 bases between them.

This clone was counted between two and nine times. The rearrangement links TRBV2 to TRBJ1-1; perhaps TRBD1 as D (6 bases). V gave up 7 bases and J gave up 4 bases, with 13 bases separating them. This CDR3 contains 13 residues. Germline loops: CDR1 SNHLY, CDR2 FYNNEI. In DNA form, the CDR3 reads TGTGCCAGCAATATTGTAGGGGGCACTGAAGCTTTCTTT. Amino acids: CASNIVGGTEAFF.

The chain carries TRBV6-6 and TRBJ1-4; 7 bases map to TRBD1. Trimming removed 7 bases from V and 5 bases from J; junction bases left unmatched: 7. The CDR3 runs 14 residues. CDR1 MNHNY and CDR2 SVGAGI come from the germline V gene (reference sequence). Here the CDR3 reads CASNRDSGNEKLFF. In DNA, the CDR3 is TGTGCCAGCAACCGGGACAGTGGAAATGAAAAACTGTTTTTT.

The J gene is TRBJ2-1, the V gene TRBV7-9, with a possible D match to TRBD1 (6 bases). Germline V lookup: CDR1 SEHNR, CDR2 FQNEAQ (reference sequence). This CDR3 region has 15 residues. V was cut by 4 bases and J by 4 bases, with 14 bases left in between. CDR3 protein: CASSSTGQIYNEQFF. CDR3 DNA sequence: TGTGCCAGCAGCTCCACGGGACAAATATACAATGAGCAGTTCTTC.

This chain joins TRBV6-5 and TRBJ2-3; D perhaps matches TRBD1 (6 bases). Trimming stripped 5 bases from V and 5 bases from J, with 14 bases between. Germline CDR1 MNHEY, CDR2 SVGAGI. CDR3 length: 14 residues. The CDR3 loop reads CASSGSGTLDTQYF. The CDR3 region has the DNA TGTGCCAGCAGTGGATCAGGGACACTAGATACGCAGTATTTT.

CDR3 amino acids: CASSRRGWGETQYF. In nucleotides, the CDR3 is TGTGCCAGCTCCCGCAGGGGGTGGGGAGAGACCCAGTACTTC. The J gene is TRBJ2-5, the V gene TRBV27; TRBD1 agrees at 7 bases. Losses at the gene ends were 8 bases for V and 4 bases for J; bases not matched to a gene: 10. Germline V gives CDR1 MNHEY, CDR2 SMNVEV (reference sequence). The CDR3 length is 14 residues.

The CDR3 reads CASRTTSQGNQPQHF. The CDR3 nucleotides read TGTGCCAGCAGGACAACCTCACAAGGCAATCAGCCCCAGCATTTT. This chain links TRBV2 with TRBJ1-5; D unresolved. Germline CDR1 is SNHLY and CDR2 is FYNNEI. V was pared by 6 bases and J by 2 bases, with 14 bases between. The CDR3 has 15 amino acids.

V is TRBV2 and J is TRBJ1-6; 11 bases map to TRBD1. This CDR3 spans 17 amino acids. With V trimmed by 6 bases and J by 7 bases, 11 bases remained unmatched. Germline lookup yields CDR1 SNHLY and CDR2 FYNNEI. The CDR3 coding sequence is TGTGCCAGCAGGCCGGGACAGGGGGTTCAGTGGAATTCACCCCTCCACTTT. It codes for CASRPGQGVQWNSPLHF.

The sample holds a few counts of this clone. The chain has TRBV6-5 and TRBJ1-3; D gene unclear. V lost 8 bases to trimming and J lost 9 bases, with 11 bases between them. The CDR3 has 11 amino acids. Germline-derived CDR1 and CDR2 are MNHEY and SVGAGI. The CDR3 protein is CASAHRSTIYF. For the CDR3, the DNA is TGTGCCAGCGCACACCGGAGCACCATATATTTT.

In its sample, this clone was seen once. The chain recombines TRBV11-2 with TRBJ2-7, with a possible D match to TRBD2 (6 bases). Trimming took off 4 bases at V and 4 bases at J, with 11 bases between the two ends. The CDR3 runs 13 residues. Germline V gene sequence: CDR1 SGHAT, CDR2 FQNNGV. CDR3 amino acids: CASSWSGRYEQYF. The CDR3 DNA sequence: TGTGCCAGCAGCTGGTCAGGGAGGTACGAGCAGTACTTC. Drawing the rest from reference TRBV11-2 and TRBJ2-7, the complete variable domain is EAGVAQSPRYKIIEKRQSVAFWCNPISGHATLYWYQQILGQGPKLLIQFQNNGVVDDSQLPKDRFSAERLKGVDSTLKIQPAKLEDSAVYLCASSWSGRYEQYFGPGTRLTVT.

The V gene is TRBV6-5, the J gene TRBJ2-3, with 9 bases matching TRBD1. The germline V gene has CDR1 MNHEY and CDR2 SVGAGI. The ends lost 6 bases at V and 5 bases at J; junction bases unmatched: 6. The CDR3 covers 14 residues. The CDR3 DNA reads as TGTGCCAGCAGGCGGACAGGGGTGGTAGATACGCAGTATTTT. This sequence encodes CASRRTGVVDTQYF.

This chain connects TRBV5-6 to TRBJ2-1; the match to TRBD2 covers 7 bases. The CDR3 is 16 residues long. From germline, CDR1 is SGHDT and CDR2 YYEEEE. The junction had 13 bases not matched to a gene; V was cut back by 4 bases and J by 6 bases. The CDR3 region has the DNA TGTGCCAGCAGCCCGAGTTGGAGCGGGGTCCTCAATGAGCAGTTCTTC. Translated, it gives CASSPSWSGVLNEQFF.

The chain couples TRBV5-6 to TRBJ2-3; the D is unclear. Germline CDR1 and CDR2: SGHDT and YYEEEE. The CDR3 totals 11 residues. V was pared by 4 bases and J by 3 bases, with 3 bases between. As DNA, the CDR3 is TGTGCCAGCAGCCTGACAGATACGCAGTATTTT. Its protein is CASSLTDTQYF.

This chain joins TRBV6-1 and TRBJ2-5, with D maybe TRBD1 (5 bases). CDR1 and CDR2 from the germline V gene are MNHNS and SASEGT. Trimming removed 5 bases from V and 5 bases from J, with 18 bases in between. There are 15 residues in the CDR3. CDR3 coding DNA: TGTGCCAGCAGTCTCTCCGGACATTGGCAGGAGACCCAGTACTTC. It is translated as CASSLSGHWQETQYF.

In DNA, the CDR3 is TGTGCCAGCAGCCAAGATTTTCGGACAGGGAATGGCTACACCTTC. Residues: CASSQDFRTGNGYTF. The chain employs TRBV14 and TRBJ1-2; TRBD1 matches 8 bases. V lost 0 bases, J lost 6 bases, and 6 bases stayed unmatched. The CDR3 length is 15 residues. Per germline, CDR1 SGHDN and CDR2 FVKESK.

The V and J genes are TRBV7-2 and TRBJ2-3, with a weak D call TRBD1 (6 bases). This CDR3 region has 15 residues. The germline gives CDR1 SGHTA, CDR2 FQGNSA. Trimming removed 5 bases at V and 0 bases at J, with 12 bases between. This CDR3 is CASSPSGTSTDTQYF. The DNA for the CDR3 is TGTGCCAGCAGCCCCTCTGGGACAAGCACAGATACGCAGTATTTT.

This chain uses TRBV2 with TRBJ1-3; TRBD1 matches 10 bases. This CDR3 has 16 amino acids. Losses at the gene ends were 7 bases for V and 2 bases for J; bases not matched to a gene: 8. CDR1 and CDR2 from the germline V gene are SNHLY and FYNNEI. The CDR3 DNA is TGTGCCAGCACCGGACAGGGGGTCACAGCTGGAAACACCATATATTTT. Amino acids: CASTGQGVTAGNTIYF.

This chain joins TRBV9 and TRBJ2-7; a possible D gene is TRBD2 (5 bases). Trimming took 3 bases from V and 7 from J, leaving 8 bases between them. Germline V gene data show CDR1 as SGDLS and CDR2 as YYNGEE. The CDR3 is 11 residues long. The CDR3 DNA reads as TGTGCCAGCAGCGGCCGGGGAGAGCAGTACTTC. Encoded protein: CASSGRGEQYF.